This T cell receptor (beta chain) was captured by sequencing in a study of a mutant IDH1 vaccine in newly diagnosed glioma (dated by TCRdb to the early 2020s). Looking at the study overall: Across visits V03 through V10, patients got a total of eight vaccinations, given in weeks 1, 3, 5, 7, 11, 15, 19 and 23. Vaccination was initiated 4-6 weeks after radiotherapy alone, or concurrently with temozolomide cycles in the chemotherapy-containing groups. Of the roughly 30 treated patients, about 60% were male and approximately 38% were female, and the mean age was 40.4 years. Before enrollment, patients had received standard therapy of radiotherapy alone, temozolomide alone, or radiochemotherapy with temozolomide; most received the combination. Peripheral blood was collected at six visits: V03 (baseline), V05, V07, V10, V12 and V13. For exploratory analyses, approximately 25 treated patients had longitudinal TCRB deep sequencing done wherever samples were available. Points the paper makes about the study in general: The authors noted that analyses of patient blood samples could not be reproduced because of sample limitations. Changes in the top peripheral T cell clonotypes picked up by TCRB sequencing did not appear to be linked to pseudoprogression. Vaccine-induced immune responses across multiple MHC alleles were detected in 93.3% of patients. Selection of PBMC samples for TCRB deep sequencing was based on availability.

Explained via the paper, the time point label denotes: week 23, last vaccination. A 20-mer mutant IDH1 peptide at 300 micrograms in Montanide made up each vaccine dose, which was injected subcutaneously together with topical imiquimod. Newly diagnosed WHO grade 3 or 4 IDH1-mutant astrocytomas showing loss of nuclear ATRX were present in the donors. The samples were drawn from NOA16, a multicentre, single-arm, open-label phase I trial in Germany that tested a mutant IDH1 peptide vaccine in humans for the first time. Genomic DNA for TCRB sequencing was extracted from EDTA blood using the DNeasy Blood and Tissue Kit. To prepare the library, the immunoSEQ multiplex PCR assay was applied. The hsTCRB Kit was used according to the manufacturer's protocol to amplify rearranged TCR beta chain sequences. An Illumina MiSeq was used to sequence the TCRB libraries. Per the authors' processing: Demultiplexing, trimming and gene mapping were performed with the kit vendor's proprietary platform. TCRdb re-hosts the immuneACCESS table, in-frame sequences only. Its copies lack some clones; in the studies checked, an unresolved V gene accounts for under half of them, and the cause for the rest is not known. Clonal size and the V and J genes are those of that table, whereas D and trimming came from the DNA. The sample table contains approximately 60,000 clones; only one count was recorded for 70% to 90% of them. The top ten constitute roughly 4% of the sample.

In the case of this clone: The antigen it binds to is not known. Base qualities are not recorded, but no much larger clone differs from it by a single base.

V was cut back by 5 bases and J by 4 bases, leaving a gap of 13 bases between them. CDR1 SEHNR and CDR2 FQNEAQ are derived from the germline V gene (reference sequence). Spanning cysteine to phenylalanine, the CDR3 consists of 14 amino acids. Kept here is only the CDR3 DNA, which spans 42 bases and is read in frame from base 1. The TCR comes from a young man with glioma. Sequenced material: PBMCs, taken from a glioma patient whose treatment included an IDH1 peptide vaccine. The chain uses TRBV7-9 and TRBJ2-3; the best D guess is TRBD1, with 5 bases matching. In nucleotides, the sequence is TGTGCCAGCAGCCTGCCGACAGCCGCAGATACGCAGTATTTT. This codes for CASSLPTAADTQYF.